The present TCR beta chain was sequenced within a study of Graves' ophthalmopathy and Graves' hyperthyroidism. Study results and caveats: Ophthalmopathy and stable hyperthyroidism were discriminated by a 13-signature model, with roughly 90% sensitivity and 81.08% specificity.

In its sample, this clonotype was seen many times. The antigen is not known. The TCR beta CDR3 regions underwent amplification from RNA transcripts. Amplification began with first-round RT-PCR using HTBI primers, then second-round multiplex PCR was performed. TCRdb used MiXCR to reprocess the multiplex PCR reads, holding one entry per CDR3 protein. Here the sample spans about 48,000 distinct CDR3 sequences, 50% being singletons. Germline CDR1 is LNHDA and CDR2 is SQIVND (reference sequence). The V gene lost 4 bases and the J gene lost 0 bases, with 9 bases spanning the gap. The CDR3 has 15 residues. Sequenced input: peripheral blood. This TCR came from an adult man with Graves' ophthalmopathy. J is TRBJ2-2 and V is TRBV19; D is undetermined. CDR3 coding DNA: TGTGCCAGTAGTACGCCGGGCCCGAACACCGGGGAGCTGTTTTTT. It specifies CASSTPGPNTGELFF.